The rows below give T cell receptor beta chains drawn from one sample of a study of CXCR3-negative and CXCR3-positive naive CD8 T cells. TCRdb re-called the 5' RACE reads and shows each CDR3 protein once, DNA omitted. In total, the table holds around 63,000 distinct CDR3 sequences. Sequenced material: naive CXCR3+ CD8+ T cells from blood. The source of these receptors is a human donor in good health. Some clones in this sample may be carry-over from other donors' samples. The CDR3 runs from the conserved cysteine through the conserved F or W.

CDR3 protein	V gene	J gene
CSARVEDYGYTF	TRBV20-1	TRBJ1-2
CASSLAGEGYEQYF	TRBV5-1	TRBJ2-7
CASTRGKDSWDEQFF	TRBV12-3/TRBV12-4	TRBJ2-1
CASSQAINRGGDEKLFF	TRBV4-3	TRBJ1-4
CASSTATLYNSPLHF	TRBV5-1	TRBJ1-6
CSARVRGFNEQYF	TRBV20-1	TRBJ2-7
CSANPTEAAGNTIYF	TRBV20-1	TRBJ1-3
CSVNDPTGTVSGELFF	TRBV29-1	TRBJ2-2
CASRLAGDLTDTQYF	TRBV2	TRBJ2-3
CASSAPGETYEQYF	TRBV28	TRBJ2-7
CASRAGTPNTGELFF	TRBV2	TRBJ2-2
CASQGHYQETQYF	TRBV3-1	TRBJ2-5
CSITGQSYEQYF	TRBV29-1	TRBJ2-7
CSVPTTATAFF	TRBV29-1	TRBJ1-1
CASSPDGLAGHNEQFF	TRBV3-1	TRBJ2-1
CASSPGSPYEQYF	TRBV19	TRBJ2-7
CSVDRPDRDEQYF	TRBV29-1	TRBJ2-7
CSARDGENTEAFF	TRBV20-1	TRBJ1-1
CSVVGWTGELFF	TRBV29-1	TRBJ2-2
CASTLLLGQGAYEQYF	TRBV6-2/TRBV6-3	TRBJ2-7
CASSPQVSYEQYF	TRBV28	TRBJ2-7
CASSQGGGAPYNEQFF	TRBV4-2	TRBJ2-1
CSVEKGAKNEQFF	TRBV29-1	TRBJ2-1